The 17 T cell receptor beta chains presented below share a single source sample, sequenced in a study of T cell responses to AZD1222 COVID-19 vaccine. The table came from immunoSEQ multiplex PCR; TCRdb's copy has only in-frame clones and leaves some out. The sample lists some 140,000 clones; roughly 87% were seen once. Specimen: peripheral blood, collected 28 days after the second AZD1222 dose. The receptors shown here come from an adult who received the AZD1222 COVID-19 vaccine.

The chain couples TRBV2 to TRBJ1-6, with TRBD1 as a possible D gene (5 bases). Germline V gives CDR1 SNHLY, CDR2 FYNNEI. This CDR3 spans 13 amino acids. The ends were cut back, 4 bases at V and 7 bases at J, with 8 bases in the middle. CDR3 sequence: CASSGSGNSPLHF. For the CDR3, the DNA is TGTGCCAGCAGTGGGTCAGGGAATTCACCCCTCCACTTT.

J is TRBJ2-7 and V is TRBV7-2, with TRBD1 identical over 8 bases. Trimming removed 5 bases from V and 2 bases from J; junction bases left unmatched: 8. The CDR3 contains 15 residues. Per germline, CDR1 SGHTA and CDR2 FQGNSA. The CDR3 DNA reads as TGTGCCAGCAGCAATAACAGGGGGAGGACCTACGAGCAGTACTTC. Amino acids: CASSNNRGRTYEQYF. The whole variable domain, filled in from reference TRBV7-2 and TRBJ2-7, reads GAGVSQSPSNKVTEKGKDVELRCDPISGHTALYWYRQSLGQGLEFLIYFQGNSAPDKSGLPSDRFSAERTGGSVSTLTIQRTQQEDSAVYLCASSNNRGRTYEQYFGPGTRLTVT.

The J gene is TRBJ1-2, the V gene TRBV6-5; tentative D call: TRBD1 (5 bases). This CDR3 has 15 residues. Trimming removed 6 bases from V and 6 bases from J, with 20 bases in between. From germline, CDR1 is MNHEY and CDR2 SVGAGI. The CDR3 region is CASSPQRDRKDGYTF. In nucleotides, the CDR3 is TGTGCCAGCAGCCCACAACGGGACCGAAAGGATGGCTACACCTTC.

This clone showed up just a few times. Different DNA sequences within this sample yield the same CDR3. This chain connects TRBV2 to TRBJ2-7, with D uncertain. The CDR3 is 13 residues long. Trimming shortened V by 4 bases and J by 4 bases, and 11 bases separated the two germline ends. Germline CDR1 and CDR2: SNHLY and FYNNEI. In DNA, the CDR3 is TGTGCCAGCAGTGTCTTCCGCACTTACGAGCAGTACTTC. Translation gives CASSVFRTYEQYF.

The chain uses TRBV6-1 and TRBJ2-3; D not resolved. This CDR3 has 12 residues. V shed 2 bases and J shed 5 bases, with 5 bases lying between them. Germline V gene lookup returns CDR1 MNHNS and CDR2 SASEGT. CDR3 in DNA: TGTGCCAGCAGTGAATCGGGAGATACGCAGTATTTT. Translated: CASSESGDTQYF.

V and J are TRBV7-9 and TRBJ1-3; no definite D call. V was cut by 3 bases and J by 0 bases, with 9 bases left in between. The length of the CDR3 is 15 residues. The germline gives CDR1 SEHNR, CDR2 FQNEAQ (reference sequence). The chain's CDR3 is CASSFWRSSGNTIYF. CDR3 bases: TGTGCCAGCAGCTTTTGGCGGAGCTCTGGAAACACCATATATTTT.

This chain links TRBV7-9 with TRBJ1-6, with 7 bases that match TRBD1. This CDR3 has 16 residues. J was trimmed by 10 bases and V by 4 bases; bases with no gene match: 13. CDR1 and CDR2 from the germline V gene are SEHNR and FQNEAQ (reference sequence). DNA of the CDR3: TGTGCCAGCAGCTCCCCCGTGACAGGGCAGGGATCACCCCTCCACTTT. Translated: CASSSPVTGQGSPLHF. Variable domain in full (rest from reference TRBV7-9 and TRBJ1-6): DTGVSQNPRHKITKRGQNVTFRCDPISEHNRLYWYRQTLGQGPEFLTYFQNEAQLEKSRLLSDRFSAERPKGSFSTLEIQRTEQGDSAMYLCASSSPVTGQGSPLHFGNGTRLTVT.

The J gene is TRBJ1-3, the V gene TRBV6-5; no definite D call. CDR1 is MNHEY, CDR2 SVGAGI, per germline. Trimming removed 6 bases at V and 0 bases at J, with 12 bases between. CDR3 length: 15 residues. As DNA, the CDR3 is TGTGCCAGCAGCCGCACAACGAGCTCTGGAAACACCATATATTTT. Translating gives CASSRTTSSGNTIYF.

This sequence joins TRBV18 and TRBJ2-1, with D tentatively TRBD1 (6 bases). The CDR3 spans 13 residues. Trimming removed 5 bases at V and 11 bases at J, with 16 bases between. CDR1 is KGHSH, CDR2 LQKENI, per germline. The DNA of the CDR3 is TGTGCCAGCTCAGAACGCACCGGGACAAAGCAGTTCTTC. This translates into CASSERTGTKQFF.

The V call is TRBV5-1, the J call TRBJ1-6, with D uncertain. Per the germline V gene, CDR1 is SGHRS and CDR2 is YFSETQ. With 4 bases removed from V and 15 bases from J, the gap between germline ends came to 29 bases. There are 17 residues in the CDR3. The CDR3 is CASSESPIPPSSGLLHF. CDR3 nucleotide sequence: TGCGCCAGCAGCGAATCTCCAATTCCCCCCTCCTCCGGCCTCCTCCACTTT.

This clone was observed once. Distinct nucleotide sequences in the sample also encode this CDR3. The chain recombines TRBV6-5 with TRBJ1-6; unclear D gene. Germline V gives CDR1 MNHEY, CDR2 SVGAGI. The CDR3 consists of 14 residues. V shed 0 bases and J shed 7 bases, with 7 bases lying between them. The chain's CDR3 is CASSYSGRNSPLHF. The CDR3 bases are TGTGCCAGCAGTTACTCAGGTCGGAATTCACCCCTCCACTTT.

The chain links TRBV7-2 to TRBJ1-4; D unresolved. Germline CDR1 reads SGHTA; CDR2 reads FQGNSA. The ends were cut back, 1 base at V and 0 bases at J, with 6 bases in the middle. The CDR3 has 15 amino acids. The CDR3 DNA reads TGTGCCAGCAGCTTAGAGGTTACAACTAATGAAAAACTGTTTTTT. Its protein is CASSLEVTTNEKLFF.

This rearrangement joins TRBV5-1 to TRBJ1-2; D is unclear. Germline lookup yields CDR1 SGHRS and CDR2 YFSETQ. This CDR3 has 15 amino acids. V was cut by 10 bases and J by 1 base, with 20 bases left in between. In DNA, the CDR3 is TGCGCCGGTCCGGAGACACTCACCCTTAACTATGGCTACACCTTC. It encodes CAGPETLTLNYGYTF.

The gene calls are TRBV7-6 and TRBJ1-4; D uncertain. The CDR3 length is 17 residues. The V and J ends lost 0 bases and 0 bases respectively, with 11 bases between them. Germline values: CDR1 SGHVS, CDR2 FNYEAQ. The CDR3, as DNA: TGTGCCAGCAGCTTAGCTAGCAGTGACCCAACTAATGAAAAACTGTTTTTT. It yields the protein CASSLASSDPTNEKLFF.

J is TRBJ2-7 and V is TRBV7-8, with 10 bases fitting TRBD2. The CDR3 totals 15 residues. J lost 5 bases, V lost 1 base, and 5 bases had no gene match. The germline V gene encodes CDR1 SGHVS and CDR2 FQNEAQ. The CDR3 DNA sequence: TGTGCCAGCAGCTTAGGGCTAGCGGGGGCCCACGAGCAGTACTTC. Protein: CASSLGLAGAHEQYF.

CDR3 DNA sequence: TGTGCCACCAGCAGCGGACAGTCGTCGGGAACTGAAGCTTTCTTT. Protein: CATSSGQSSGTEAFF. The chain uses TRBV15 and TRBJ1-1; a possible D gene is TRBD1 (6 bases). The germline CDR1 and CDR2 sequences are LNHNV and YYDKDF (reference sequence). V lost 3 bases and J 5 bases, leaving 16 bases between the germline ends. The length of the CDR3 is 15 residues.

This clone has just a few counts. The V gene is TRBV19, the J gene TRBJ1-6; a weak D match, TRBD1 (5 bases). Germline V gene data show CDR1 as LNHDA and CDR2 as SQIVND (reference sequence). CDR3 size: 14 residues. The V gene lost 7 bases and the J gene lost 7 bases, with 14 bases spanning the gap. In DNA, the CDR3 is TGTGCCAGTAACAAAGGAGGGGTAAATTCACCCCTCCACTTT. This encodes CASNKGGVNSPLHF.